This TCR beta chain was profiled in a study of blood T cell repertoires in COVID-19. The wider study: PBMCs, B-cell-depleted T cells, or T cells provided the cDNA or gDNA that made up the material.

Germline CDR1 reads GTSNPN; CDR2 reads SVGIG (reference sequence). Deletions cut 0 bases from V and 0 bases from J, with 9 bases between. The CDR3 covers 14 residues. In the source study's methods: Quantification of nucleated cells was approximated via reference gene primer amplification. Profiling relied on immunoSEQ multiplex PCR, and the TCRdb table lists in-frame clones only, not all of them. V and J calls and clone size follow that table, whereas D and trimming were derived from the DNA. The sample lists 200,000 to 300,000 clones, 86% occurring once. The sequenced material came from peripheral blood. The chain has TRBV30 and TRBJ2-7; TRBD1 is a possible D gene (5 bases). The sequence derives from a man between 25 and 39 years old with active or convalescent COVID-19. The CDR3 DNA sequence: TGTGCCTGGAGTGTAGACAGTAACTCCTACGAGCAGTACTTC. As protein: CAWSVDSNSYEQYF.